This TCR beta chain was observed in a study of blood T cell repertoires in COVID-19. The repertoire was sequenced with immunoSEQ multiplex PCR; TCRdb's copy has only in-frame clones and lacks some. The data contain 200,000 to 250,000 clones, around 84% of them singletons. The table lists this clone with a count of one. Germline lookup yields CDR1 MNHEY and CDR2 SVGAGI. This CDR3 contains 16 residues. Trimming removed 3 bases from V and 4 bases from J; junction bases left unmatched: 10. The TCR sequence derives from a woman aged 40 to 49 who had recovered from COVID-19. The material sequenced was PBMCs or T cells enriched from blood (not recorded which). This sequence joins TRBV6-5 and TRBJ1-1; 8 bases are a match to TRBD1. The CDR3 region is CASSYSGQGAGTEAFF. The CDR3 DNA reads TGTGCCAGCAGTTATTCCGGCCAGGGGGCCGGCACTGAAGCTTTCTTT.